Sequencing of this T cell receptor (beta chain) was carried out in a study of vaccination and CD4 T cells after COVID-19. Study at large: Samples after vaccination came a median roughly 74 days past dose two, ranging 14 to 241.

Germline V CDR1 and CDR2: DFQATT, SNEGSKA (reference sequence). The CDR3 is 14 amino acids. Trimming removed 1 base from V and 3 bases from J, with 12 bases in between. TCRdb recomputed calls from the PCR reads with MiXCR, one row per CDR3 protein. The sample has under 30,000 distinct CDR3 sequences; more than 40% are singletons. Time point specified: late sampling 161 to 241 days after vaccination in a few convalescent patients. This clonotype has more than one count but fewer than ten. The rearrangement links TRBV20-1 to TRBJ2-5, with D maybe TRBD2 (5 bases). Sequences were derived from CD4+ T cells from blood, sampled about 7 months after SARS-CoV-2 vaccination. The receptor was derived from a human donor who had recovered from COVID-19. The CDR3 DNA reads as TGCAGTGCTAGAGGGGGTGCGGAGGAAGAGACCCAGTACTTC. Residues: CSARGGAEEETQYF.